Below, 27 T cell receptor beta chains from the same sample are listed, as sequenced in a study of T-cell reconstitution after alpha-beta-depleted transplantation in children. Unique molecular identifiers were used to barcode this TCRbeta library. TCRdb processed the PCR reads anew with MiXCR; each CDR3 protein has one entry. Among about 980,000 distinct CDR3 sequences, about 29% were seen once, and the ten largest hold under 30%. The sequenced sample was PBMCs, mostly from graft donor cells, obtained 360 days after TCRalphabeta/CD19-depleted stem cell transplant. Receptor source: a boy younger than two who had a stem cell transplant for SCID, so the T cells may come from the graft donor.

The gene calls are TRBV5-1 and TRBJ1-1; no reliable D call. V was cut by 3 bases and J by 0 bases, with 9 bases left in between. Germline V gene sequence: CDR1 SGHRS, CDR2 YFSETQ. CDR3 size: 14 residues. The CDR3 bases are TGCGCCAGCAGCTGGGTCGGGGTGAACACTGAAGCTTTCTTT. Translated, it gives CASSWVGVNTEAFF.

This chain uses TRBV6-5 with TRBJ1-2, with no clear D. Per the germline V gene, CDR1 is MNHEY and CDR2 is SVGAGI. V lost 2 bases to trimming and J lost 7 bases, with 11 bases between them. CDR3 length equals 13 residues. The CDR3 sequence: CASSYTRRGGYTF. The CDR3 nucleotides read TGTGCCAGCAGTTACACCCGGCGGGGTGGCTACACCTTC.

The rearrangement uses TRBV7-8 and TRBJ2-3; 8 bases align to TRBD2. Germline V gives CDR1 SGHVS, CDR2 FQNEAQ. The CDR3 runs to 14 residues. Germline trimming cut 10 bases from V and 5 bases from J; bases unmatched to any gene: 11. CDR3 DNA sequence: TGTGCCACCATTTTACGGGGGGGCAGAGATACGCAGTATTTT. Protein sequence: CATILRGGRDTQYF. The full variable domain, in which reference TRBV7-8 and TRBJ2-3 provide the parts outside the CDR3, is GAGVSQSPRYKVAKRGQDVALRCDPISGHVSLFWYQQALGQGPEFLTYFQNEAQLDKSGLPSDRFFAERPEGSVSTLKIQRTQQEDSAVYLCATILRGGRDTQYFGPGTRLTVL.

The sample holds many counts of this clonotype. This chain connects TRBV12-3 or TRBV12-4 to TRBJ2-2; D call uncertain. The CDR3 covers 13 residues. Trimming took off 6 bases at V and 2 bases at J, with 7 bases between the two ends. The CDR3 nucleotides read TGTGCCAGCAGCGAAACTAACACCGGGGAGCTGTTTTTT. This codes for CASSETNTGELFF.

This rearrangement joins TRBV10-3 to TRBJ1-2; maybe TRBD1 (6 bases). CDR1 is ENHRY and CDR2 is SYGVKD in the germline V gene. Trimming took off 6 bases at V and 6 bases at J, with 14 bases between the two ends. The CDR3 extends over 13 amino acids. CDR3 loop: CAISTRGLDGYTF. Written as DNA, the CDR3 is TGTGCCATCAGCACGCGGGGGCTGGATGGCTACACCTTC.

This clonotype has just one count. The V and J genes are TRBV20-1 and TRBJ2-1; TRBD2 aligns across 11 bases. The CDR3 is 15 residues long. CDR1 DFQATT and CDR2 SNEGSKA come from the germline V gene (reference sequence). Trimming at V came to 2 bases and at J to 2 bases, leaving 2 bases not matched to a gene. CDR3 region: CSARLAGGTYNEQFF. The CDR3 nucleotides read TGCAGTGCTAGACTAGCGGGGGGAACCTACAATGAGCAGTTCTTC.

This clonotype showed up just a few times. The chain recombines TRBV2 with TRBJ2-1; possibly TRBD1 for D (6 bases). CDR3 length: 14 amino acids. Germline V gives CDR1 SNHLY, CDR2 FYNNEI. V shed 4 bases and J shed 6 bases, with 13 bases lying between them. CDR3 bases: TGTGCCAGCAGTGCGGCAGGGGTAGGCAATGAGCAGTTCTTC. The encoded protein is CASSAAGVGNEQFF. The full variable domain, in which reference TRBV2 and TRBJ2-1 provide the parts outside the CDR3, is EPEVTQTPSHQVTQMGQEVILRCVPISNHLYFYWYRQILGQKVEFLVSFYNNEISEKSEIFDDQFSVERPDGSNFTLKIRSTKLEDSAMYFCASSAAGVGNEQFFGPGTRLTVL.

This chain connects TRBV6-6 to TRBJ1-1; no clear D gene. From germline, CDR1 is MNHNY and CDR2 SVGAGI (reference sequence). The CDR3 loop spans 12 amino acids. With 7 bases removed from V and 1 base from J, the gap between germline ends came to 7 bases. This CDR3 reads CASKRENTEAFF. DNA of the CDR3: TGTGCCAGCAAAAGGGAGAACACTGAAGCTTTCTTT.

V and J are TRBV10-3 and TRBJ2-5; D may be TRBD1 or TRBD2 (5 bases each). From germline, CDR1 is ENHRY and CDR2 SYGVKD. CDR3 size: 14 residues. V dropped 5 bases and J dropped 2 bases, with 12 bases sitting between them. CDR3 loop: CAISTRDGQETQYF. The CDR3 region has the DNA TGTGCCATCAGTACGAGGGACGGGCAAGAGACCCAGTACTTC.

This chain links TRBV29-1 with TRBJ2-5; D is unresolved. This CDR3 has 17 residues. The V gene's germline CDR1 is SQVTM and CDR2 ANQGSEA. V lost 4 bases and J lost 7, with 28 bases in between. The DNA for the CDR3 is TGCAGCGTTGTTCTCCTTTTTTTACGGGCCGCAGGATGGACCCAGTACTTC. Translation: CSVVLLFLRAAGWTQYF.

The chain's CDR3 is CAIRGHFTYEQYF. CDR3 nucleotides: TGTGCCATCAGGGGACACTTCACCTACGAGCAGTACTTC. The chain recombines TRBV10-3 with TRBJ2-7; TRBD1 is a possible D gene (6 bases). The V gene lost 6 bases and the J gene lost 2 bases, with 11 bases spanning the gap. CDR3 length: 13 residues. The germline CDR1 and CDR2 sequences are ENHRY and SYGVKD.

The genes are TRBV5-1 and TRBJ2-3; 12 bases are a match to TRBD2. J gave up 3 bases and V 0 bases, and 5 bases lay outside the gene matches. This CDR3 has 17 amino acids. Germline V lookup: CDR1 SGHRS, CDR2 YFSETQ. CDR3 in DNA: TGCGCCAGCAGCTTGGGGAGCGGACTAGCGGGGACAGATACGCAGTATTTT. As protein: CASSLGSGLAGTDTQYF.

The V and J genes are TRBV3-1 and TRBJ2-3; a weak D match, TRBD2 (5 bases). From germline, CDR1 is LGHDT and CDR2 YNNKEL (reference sequence). Trimming removed 4 bases from V and 2 bases from J, with 10 bases in between. The CDR3 is made up of 14 amino acids. This chain's CDR3 is CASSPMTTTDTQYF. The CDR3, as DNA: TGTGCCAGCAGCCCCATGACTACCACAGATACGCAGTATTTT.

This chain joins TRBV20-1 and TRBJ1-1; tentatively, D is TRBD1 (5 bases). CDR1 is DFQATT, CDR2 SNEGSKA, per germline (reference sequence). V shed 3 bases and J shed 4 bases, with 12 bases lying between them. The CDR3 extends over 13 amino acids. CDR3 in amino acids: CSARSDRATEAFF. Here the CDR3 DNA reads TGCAGTGCTAGGTCCGACAGAGCCACTGAAGCTTTCTTT.

The sample holds a few counts of this clonotype. The chain combines TRBV12-3 or TRBV12-4 with TRBJ1-2, with D possibly matching TRBD1 (5 bases). CDR3 length: 13 amino acids. V lost 3 bases and J lost 8, with 13 bases in between. CDR3 loop: CASSFQGKYGYTF. The CDR3 DNA sequence: TGTGCCAGCAGTTTTCAGGGCAAGTACGGCTACACCTTC.

The chain couples TRBV5-1 to TRBJ1-2, with D perhaps matching TRBD1 (6 bases). The V gene's germline CDR1 is SGHRS and CDR2 YFSETQ. Trimming stripped 4 bases from V and 0 bases from J, with 13 bases between. The length of the CDR3 is 15 residues. The CDR3 DNA reads as TGCGCCAGCAGCCCGGGACACGGGACTAACTATGGCTACACCTTC. It encodes CASSPGHGTNYGYTF.

The chain recombines TRBV7-6 with TRBJ1-1; D is ambiguous. V lost 5 bases, J lost 0 bases, and 16 bases lay in between. The CDR3 sequence is 16 residues long. Germline V gene data show CDR1 as SGHVS and CDR2 as FNYEAQ. The CDR3 reads CASSPTQFELNTEAFF. CDR3 DNA sequence: TGTGCCAGCAGCCCCACACAGTTCGAACTGAACACTGAAGCTTTCTTT.

The chain uses TRBV4-3 and TRBJ1-3; D is possibly TRBD1 (6 bases). Germline lookup yields CDR1 LGHNA and CDR2 YSLEER. Between the trimmed V and J ends, which lost 0 bases and 4 bases, there was a span of 13 bases. The length of the CDR3 is 16 residues. The CDR3 DNA is TGCGCCAGCAGCCAAGATTCCTCAGGGGCCGGAAACACCATATATTTT. This encodes CASSQDSSGAGNTIYF.

V is TRBV7-9 and J is TRBJ2-5; D might be TRBD1 (5 bases). Deletions cut 3 bases from V and 2 bases from J, with 13 bases between. Germline CDR1 is SEHNR and CDR2 is FQNEAQ (reference sequence). This CDR3 contains 15 residues. The CDR3 nucleotides are TGTGCCAGCAGCTTGGGCAGGGCGATTCAAGAGACCCAGTACTTC. Protein: CASSLGRAIQETQYF.

The genes are TRBV4-2 and TRBJ2-3; D is perhaps TRBD1 or TRBD2 (5 bases each). There are 16 residues in the CDR3. Germline CDR1 and CDR2: LGHNA and YNFKEQ. Trimming took off 2 bases at V and 0 bases at J, with 12 bases between the two ends. This CDR3 is CASSQSGSPSTDTQYF. In nucleotides, the CDR3 is TGTGCCAGCAGCCAATCAGGGAGTCCTAGCACAGATACGCAGTATTTT.

The chain is built from TRBV5-1 and TRBJ2-1; D possibly corresponds to TRBD1 (6 bases). There are 15 residues in the CDR3. Germline V lookup: CDR1 SGHRS, CDR2 YFSETQ. V was trimmed by 2 bases and J by 3 bases, leaving 12 bases between them. The chain's CDR3 is CASSLQGDFYNEQFF. The CDR3 DNA is TGCGCCAGCAGCTTACAGGGCGATTTCTACAATGAGCAGTTCTTC. Supplemented by reference TRBV5-1 and TRBJ2-1, the full variable domain reads KAGVTQTPRYLIKTRGQQVTLSCSPISGHRSVSWYQQTPGQGLQFLFEYFSETQRNKGNFPGRFSGRQFSNSRSEMNVSTLELGDSALYLCASSLQGDFYNEQFFGPGTRLTVL.

The chain combines TRBV5-1 with TRBJ2-7; D is perhaps TRBD2 (5 bases). CDR3 length equals 15 residues. Germline CDR1 and CDR2: SGHRS and YFSETQ. With 7 bases removed from V and 4 bases from J, the gap between germline ends came to 21 bases. The DNA for the CDR3 is TGCGCCAGCGCCCCGGGTCGGGGATTGGGTTACGAGCAGTACTTC. This translates into CASAPGRGLGYEQYF.

The V and J genes are TRBV12-3 or TRBV12-4 and TRBJ2-3; 10 nucleotides align to TRBD2. V shed 6 bases, J shed 2 bases, and the junction held 11 bases outside the gene matches. The length of the CDR3 is 17 residues. CDR3 nucleotide sequence: TGTGCCAGCAGGCATACGACTAGCGGGCGAAACACAGATACGCAGTATTTT. It translates to CASRHTTSGRNTDTQYF.

This clonotype has just a few counts. The V gene is TRBV5-6, the J gene TRBJ2-3; no firm D call. Germline V gene sequence: CDR1 SGHDT, CDR2 YYEEEE. Trimming pared 1 base from V and 2 bases from J, leaving 8 bases between. CDR3 length: 14 amino acids. In DNA, the CDR3 is TGTGCCAGCAGCTTGAGGGCCCACACAGATACGCAGTATTTT. It translates to CASSLRAHTDTQYF.

V usage is TRBV15 and J usage is TRBJ1-4; TRBD1 is a possible D gene (5 bases). Per the germline V gene, CDR1 is LNHNV and CDR2 is YYDKDF (reference sequence). Trimming took off 0 bases at V and 8 bases at J, with 25 bases between the two ends. CDR3 length equals 19 residues. The CDR3 nucleotides are TGTGCCACCAGCAGAGATATCCCAGCCTACAGCAGTCAGGGAGAAAAACTGTTTTTT. This translates into CATSRDIPAYSSQGEKLFF.

The chain links TRBV12-3 or TRBV12-4 to TRBJ2-1, with 7 bases identical to TRBD2. The CDR3 covers 15 residues. The ends lost 5 bases at V and 2 bases at J; junction bases unmatched: 6. The CDR3 protein is CASSMPGGTYNEQFF. For the CDR3, the DNA is TGTGCCAGCAGTATGCCGGGGGGAACCTACAATGAGCAGTTCTTC.

This clonotype was picked up one time. The V gene is TRBV20-1, the J gene TRBJ2-2; D call uncertain. Trimming removed 5 bases at V and 1 base at J, with 11 bases between. This CDR3 is 14 amino acids long. Germline-derived CDR1 and CDR2 are DFQATT and SNEGSKA (reference sequence). The CDR3 nucleotides read TGCAGTGCTCGAGTCCGCAGGAACACCGGGGAGCTGTTTTTT. Amino acids: CSARVRRNTGELFF.